Listed here are 7 T cell receptor beta chains from one sample, sequenced in a study of blood T cell repertoires in COVID-19. Repertoires were generated with immunoSEQ multiplex PCR, while TCRdb's copy carries only in-frame clones and drops some. The sample lists about 190,000 clones, roughly 90% seen once, with roughly 0.56% in the top ten. The sequenced material came from peripheral blood. These receptors came from a man in his fifties with acute or convalescent COVID-19.

This clone is a singleton in its sample. The V gene is TRBV7-2, the J gene TRBJ2-2; 12 bases are shared with TRBD2. The germline gives CDR1 SGHTA, CDR2 FQGNSA. V dropped 1 base and J dropped 0; count of bases not matched to a gene: 3. CDR3 length: 18 residues. In DNA form, the CDR3 reads TGTGCCAGCAGCTTAGAACTAGCGGGGGGAGCGAACACCGGGGAGCTGTTTTTT. Its translation is CASSLELAGGANTGELFF.

This sequence joins TRBV7-9 and TRBJ1-3; D is ambiguous. CDR1 and CDR2 (germline): SEHNR, FQNEAQ (reference sequence). The CDR3 sequence is 15 residues long. V dropped 1 base and J dropped 0 bases, with 7 bases sitting between them. The CDR3 region has the DNA TGTGCCAGCAGCTTAGGGCGGTCCTCTGGAAACACCATATATTTT. It is translated as CASSLGRSSGNTIYF.

The genes are TRBV28 and TRBJ1-2; 7 bases are shared with TRBD1. Germline V gene lookup returns CDR1 MDHEN and CDR2 SYDVKM. V was pared by 5 bases and J by 7 bases, with 13 bases of the junction left unmatched. This CDR3 is built from 15 residues. The CDR3 DNA reads TGTGCCAGCAGTGTCAGACAGGGCCAGGCCATTGGCTACACCTTC. It codes for CASSVRQGQAIGYTF.

V is TRBV5-1 and J is TRBJ2-7, with TRBD2 identical over 12 bases. The CDR3 covers 17 residues. Germline values: CDR1 SGHRS, CDR2 YFSETQ. With V trimmed by 0 bases and J by 4 bases, 8 bases remained unmatched. CDR3 DNA: TGCGCCAGCAGCTTGGGAACTACTAGCGGGAGGAGGTACGAGCAGTACTTC. Translation: CASSLGTTSGRRYEQYF. Complete variable domain (other parts from reference TRBV5-1 and TRBJ2-7): KAGVTQTPRYLIKTRGQQVTLSCSPISGHRSVSWYQQTPGQGLQFLFEYFSETQRNKGNFPGRFSGRQFSNSRSEMNVSTLELGDSALYLCASSLGTTSGRRYEQYFGPGTRLTVT.

The CDR3 DNA follows: TGTGCCAGCAGTGAAGGCCGGACAGGGAACCGTGAAAAACTGTTTTTT. Amino acids: CASSEGRTGNREKLFF. V is TRBV6-1 and J is TRBJ1-4; 8 nucleotides align to TRBD1. Trimming cost V 1 base and J 7 bases; bases outside gene matches: 8. In germline, CDR1 is MNHNS, CDR2 SASEGT. The CDR3 length is 16 residues.

The chain links TRBV9 to TRBJ2-4; D uncertain. This CDR3 is built from 16 residues. Trimming removed 0 bases from V and 0 bases from J, with 10 bases in between. From germline, CDR1 is SGDLS and CDR2 YYNGEE. The CDR3 sequence: CASSVGGSIAKNIQYF. As DNA, the CDR3 is TGTGCCAGCAGCGTAGGCGGCAGTATAGCCAAAAACATTCAGTACTTC.

The gene calls are TRBV7-3 and TRBJ2-1; 7 positions agree with TRBD2. After removal of 2 bases from V and 3 bases from J, the junction contained 7 bases not matched to a gene. The germline V gene has CDR1 SGHTA and CDR2 FQGTGA. The CDR3 runs to 16 residues. CDR3 DNA sequence: TGTGCCAGCAGCTTAGGGGTAAGCGGGGTCTACAATGAGCAGTTCTTC. It encodes CASSLGVSGVYNEQFF.